Listed below are T cell receptor beta chains from one sample, sequenced in a study of cytomegalovirus exposure and HLA in healthy donors. The assay was immunoSEQ multiplex PCR, and TCRdb's table has in-frame clones only and misses some. Among 140,000 to 150,000 clones listed, 70% were seen once. Sequenced input: PBMCs. The receptors were sampled from a woman aged 60-75 years in good health and CMV-seropositive. Each CDR3 is given with its conserved first and last residue. D genes are given only for firm matches. Clone size, where shown, is once, few, many, or a class for clones that have expanded.

clone_size,v_call,j_call,d_call,cdr3_nt,cdr3_aa
.,TRBV5-1,TRBJ1-5,.,TGCGCCAGCAGCGAGGGCTTCAATCAGCCCCAGCATTTT,CASSEGFNQPQHF
.,TRBV6-5,TRBJ1-2,.,TGTGCCAGCAGTCAAGGACATCGCTATGGCTACACCTTC,CASSQGHRYGYTF
.,TRBV28,TRBJ2-1,TRBD2,TGTGCCAGCAGTGCCCGTGGGGGTAGCGGGAGTCTAAATGAGCAGTTCTTC,CASSARGGSGSLNEQFF
.,TRBV5-1,TRBJ1-2,.,TGCGCCAGCAGCTTGACCGGGGGACGGGGCTACACCTTC,CASSLTGGRGYTF
.,TRBV27,TRBJ2-1,TRBD2,TGTGCCAGCAGTAATACTCCGGGACTAATGTATATGGAGCAGTTCTTC,CASSNTPGLMYMEQFF
.,TRBV2,TRBJ1-2,TRBD1,TGTGCCAGTTCAGGGTTAGGGACAGGGTCGTATGGCTACACCTTC,CASSGLGTGSYGYTF
.,TRBV27,TRBJ1-2,.,TGTGCCAGCAGTCTCTCACTCGGGTATGGCTACACCTTC,CASSLSLGYGYTF
.,TRBV7-3,TRBJ2-1,TRBD2,TGTGCCAGCAGCCCCGGGGACTACTACAATGAGCAGTTCTTC,CASSPGDYYNEQFF
.,TRBV5-1,TRBJ2-7,.,TGCGCCAGCAGCCAGTCACAGGGTCCGCGGCAGTACTTC,CASSQSQGPRQYF
.,TRBV6-1,TRBJ2-1,.,TGTGCCAGCAGTGAAGCGCGGTACAATGAGCAGTTCTTC,CASSEARYNEQFF
.,TRBV6-1,TRBJ1-5,TRBD1,TGTGCCAGCAGTGAAACAGCCCACAGGGGTTTCAATCAGCCCCAGCATTTT,CASSETAHRGFNQPQHF
few,TRBV6-5,TRBJ2-5,TRBD2,TGTGCCAGCAGTTACCCTTCCAGCGGGGGGGGAGAGACCCAGTACTTC,CASSYPSSGGGETQYF
.,TRBV18,TRBJ2-7,TRBD2,TGTGCCAGCTCACCGGGACTAGCGGGAGACGAGCAGTACTTC,CASSPGLAGDEQYF
.,TRBV4-1,TRBJ2-7,.,TGCGCCAGCAGCGGGACTCCGGGGGAGCAGTACTTC,CASSGTPGEQYF
.,TRBV5-1,TRBJ1-2,TRBD1,TGCGCCAGCAGCTTGGCTGGGACAGGGGGCGTCTATGGCTACACCTTC,CASSLAGTGGVYGYTF
.,TRBV2,TRBJ1-1,.,TGTGCCAGCACTGGTATGGGAGGGCGGACTGAAGCTTTCTTT,CASTGMGGRTEAFF
.,TRBV7-9,TRBJ1-3,.,TGTGCCAGCAGCCTCTCCCGGGACAGAAACACCATATATTTT,CASSLSRDRNTIYF
.,TRBV5-1,TRBJ1-2,TRBD1,TGCGCCAGCAGCCCGGGACAGACCTGGAACTATGGCTACACCTTC,CASSPGQTWNYGYTF
.,TRBV6-1,TRBJ2-2,TRBD1,TGTGCCAGCAGTCCCCGGGACAGTAGATCCGGGGAGCTGTTTTTT,CASSPRDSRSGELFF
.,TRBV2,TRBJ2-7,TRBD2,TGTGCCAGTCAGATGCGGCGGGAGGGCGAGCAGTACTTC,CASQMRREGEQYF
.,TRBV4-1,TRBJ2-2,.,TGCGCCAGCAGCCAACTCGCCAGGGGCGGGGAGCTGTTTTTT,CASSQLARGGELFF
.,TRBV27,TRBJ1-1,.,TGTGCCAGCAGTTTAGAGGAAGGCACTGAAGCTTTCTTT,CASSLEEGTEAFF
.,TRBV25-1,TRBJ1-3,.,TGTGCCAGCAGTGAAACAGGGATCAGCTCTGGAAACACCATATATTTT,CASSETGISSGNTIYF
.,TRBV6-1,TRBJ1-6,.,TGTGCCAGCAACGGCGGCAGCCTTCGAGGATCACCCCTCCACTTT,CASNGGSLRGSPLHF
few,TRBV10-2,TRBJ1-5,TRBD1,TGCGCCAGCAGTGGACAGGGGCATCAGCCCCAGCATTTT,CASSGQGHQPQHF
.,TRBV19,TRBJ1-1,TRBD1,TGTGCCAGTAGTACTCCTTCCGGGACAGTGAACACTGAAGCTTTCTTT,CASSTPSGTVNTEAFF
.,TRBV19,TRBJ2-3,.,TGTGCCAGTAGGCTCAGCGGGGATACGCAGTATTTT,CASRLSGDTQYF
.,TRBV5-1,TRBJ2-1,TRBD2,TGCGCCAGCAGCCCGGGACTACAGTCCTACAATGAGCAGTTCTTC,CASSPGLQSYNEQFF
once,TRBV28,TRBJ1-4,.,TGTGCCAGCAGTCAACAAGAAAAACTGTTTTTT,CASSQQEKLFF
.,TRBV25-1,TRBJ2-5,TRBD2,TGTGCCAGCAGTGACTCGCGAGCGGGAGGGGGGGAGACCCAGTACTTC,CASSDSRAGGGETQYF
few,TRBV5-1,TRBJ2-7,.,TGCGCCAGCAGCTTGGTGGCACGACCTGGGGGGTACGAGCAGTACTTC,CASSLVARPGGYEQYF
.,TRBV7-3,TRBJ2-3,TRBD2,TGTGCCAGCAGCTTTAGCGGGAGATACACAGATACGCAGTATTTT,CASSFSGRYTDTQYF
once,TRBV10-2,TRBJ1-6,.,TGCGCCAGCAGTGTGGGCGGCGGGCTGAGTCGGGCCCTCCACTTT,CASSVGGGLSRALHF
.,TRBV6-5,TRBJ1-3,.,TGTGCCAGCAGGGAGGGTTCGGGAAACACCATATATTTT,CASREGSGNTIYF
few,TRBV4-1,TRBJ1-2,.,TGCGCCAGCAGCCAAAGGACAGCTAACTATGGCTACACCTTC,CASSQRTANYGYTF
many,TRBV10-3,TRBJ1-1,TRBD1,TGTGCCATCAGTGAGTCGGAGGGGGCAAACACTGAAGCTTTCTTT,CAISESEGANTEAFF
few,TRBV6-5,TRBJ1-2,.,TGTGCCAGCAGTTACTTCGGGGAACGTGGCTACACCTTC,CASSYFGERGYTF
.,TRBV27,TRBJ1-2,TRBD1,TGTGCCAGCAGTTTTTTAAGCCAAGCAAGGGGGCCCTCATTTAACTATGGCTACACCTTC,CASSFLSQARGPSFNYGYTF
.,TRBV21-1,TRBJ2-4,.,TGTGCCAGCAGTAATTCGGGGAGCATTCAGTACTTC,CASSNSGSIQYF
.,TRBV5-4,TRBJ1-2,TRBD1,TGTGCCAGCAGCTTTGACAGGGCGGTCTATGGCTACACCTTC,CASSFDRAVYGYTF
.,TRBV5-1,TRBJ2-7,TRBD1,TGCGCCAGCAGCTTAGACAGGGTAGAAACCTACGAGCAGTACTTC,CASSLDRVETYEQYF
.,TRBV2,TRBJ2-1,.,TGTGCCAGCAGTGGGAACATAGCGGCCAGCTCCTACAATGAGCAGTTCTTC,CASSGNIAASSYNEQFF
few,TRBV5-6,TRBJ1-3,TRBD1,TGTGCCAGCAGCTTGGCGGGGACAGGTTCTGGAAACACCATATATTTT,CASSLAGTGSGNTIYF
.,TRBV2,TRBJ2-1,TRBD2,TGTGCCAGCAAGAAAGAGGCTAGCGGGACCAATGAGCAGTTCTTC,CASKKEASGTNEQFF
few,TRBV2,TRBJ1-5,.,TGTGCCAGCAGTCGGGGGAGCAATCAGCCCCAGCATTTT,CASSRGSNQPQHF
.,TRBV9,TRBJ2-1,TRBD1,TGTGCCAGCAGCGCCCGACAGGGGGGCTACAATGAGCAGTTCTTC,CASSARQGGYNEQFF
few,TRBV6-5,TRBJ2-1,TRBD1,TGTGCCAGCAGTCCAACAGGGGGAGTTTACAATGAGCAGTTCTTC,CASSPTGGVYNEQFF
once,TRBV9,TRBJ2-6,TRBD1,TGTGCCAGCAGCGTAGTTGGGTACCGGGACAGGGAGCTCTCTGGGGCCAACGTCCTGACTTTC,CASSVVGYRDRELSGANVLTF
.,TRBV20-1,TRBJ2-5,.,TGCAGTGCTAGAGAATCGGTGCCCCAGTACTTC,CSARESVPQYF
.,TRBV13,TRBJ2-3,.,TGTGCCAGCAGCACCCGGGACTTTCTCACAGATACGCAGTATTTT,CASSTRDFLTDTQYF
.,TRBV19,TRBJ2-7,.,TGTGCCAGTAGTGAGACAGGGAGGCACGAGCAGTACTTC,CASSETGRHEQYF
.,TRBV14,TRBJ1-4,TRBD1,TGTGCCAGCAGCCAGCTACAGGGGGTATATGAAAAACTGTTTTTT,CASSQLQGVYEKLFF
once,TRBV6-5,TRBJ1-2,TRBD1,TGTGCCAGCAGTTACGAAGGGACAGGCCTTAACTATGGCTACACCTTC,CASSYEGTGLNYGYTF